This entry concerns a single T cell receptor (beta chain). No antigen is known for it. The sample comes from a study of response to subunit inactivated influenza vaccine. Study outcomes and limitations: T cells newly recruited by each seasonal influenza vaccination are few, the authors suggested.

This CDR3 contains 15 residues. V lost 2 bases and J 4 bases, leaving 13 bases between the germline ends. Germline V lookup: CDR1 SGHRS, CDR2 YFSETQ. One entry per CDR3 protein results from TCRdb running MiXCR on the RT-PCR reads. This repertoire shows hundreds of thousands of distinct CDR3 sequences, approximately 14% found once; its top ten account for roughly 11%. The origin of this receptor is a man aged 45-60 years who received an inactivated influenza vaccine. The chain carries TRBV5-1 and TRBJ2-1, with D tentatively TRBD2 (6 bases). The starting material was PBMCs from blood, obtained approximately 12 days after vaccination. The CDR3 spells CASSFGSSVYNEQFF. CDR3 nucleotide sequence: TGCGCCAGCAGCTTTGGGTCTAGCGTGTACAATGAGCAGTTCTTC.